The clone carrying this T cell receptor (beta chain) appeared many times. The data stem from a study of early T cells in non-severe SARS-CoV-2 infection. On the study more broadly: Sequencing used unsorted whole-blood bulk RNA, so chains lack pairing.

TCRdb reanalysed the 5' RACE reads using MiXCR and keeps one entry per CDR3 protein. The sample holds about 83,000 distinct CDR3 sequences, 9% to 15% seen once. V lost 6 bases to trimming and J lost 5 bases; unmatched junction nucleotides: 14. The CDR3 totals 15 residues. Germline CDR1 is SQVTM and CDR2 is ANQGSEA. This chain connects TRBV29-1 to TRBJ2-5; 8 positions match TRBD1. The TCR was taken from an adult who was a healthcare worker with PCR-confirmed SARS-CoV-2 infection or an uninfected control (not recorded which). Material for sequencing was whole blood. CDR3 residues: CSVEIRTGIRETQYF. The DNA of the CDR3 is TGCAGCGTCGAAATTCGGACAGGGATCCGGGAGACCCAGTACTTC. The complete variable domain, with remaining parts taken from reference TRBV29-1 and TRBJ2-5, reads SAVISQKPSRDICQRGTSLTIQCQVDSQVTMMFWYRQQPGQSLTLIATANQGSEATYESGFVIDKFPISRPNLTFSTLTVSNMSPEDSSIYLCSVEIRTGIRETQYFGPGTRLLVL.